This T cell receptor beta chain appears in the sequencing data of a study of cytomegalovirus exposure and HLA in healthy donors (dated by TCRdb to about 2017). Describing the broader study: The 666 repertoires of the first cohort and the 110 or so validation repertoires were produced on the same platform, according to a later analysis. The aim of the study was to test whether cataloging public T cell receptors could identify signatures of past pathogen exposure. Besides the first cohort of around 700 subjects, a separate validation cohort made up of 120 different subjects was used. The study combined high-throughput TCR immunosequencing, statistical association of individual TCRs with disease status, and machine learning to predict cytomegalovirus infection status. The study at large found these results: Across donors, most TCR sequences were observed very rarely, whereas some public TCRs were present in many individuals. Subsequent analysis determined that TCRs grouped into clusters in the first cohort also showed a tendency toward co-occurrence across the 130 or so validation repertoires, and 85% to 95% of cluster scores exceeded 0. A few of the identified cytomegalovirus-associated TCR beta chains were confirmed in vitro to be specific for cytomegalovirus antigens. It was suggested by the authors that the approach could potentially be generalized to other disease states and immunological phenotypes. The study listed approximately 150 TCR beta chains as associated with cytomegalovirus. A later analysis had no HLA typing for the validation cohort, so co-occurrence there was scored across all 110 or so repertoires. Cytomegalovirus status was reported to be diagnosed by the classifier with high specificity and sensitivity in both the original and validation cohorts.

Donors formed part of the validation cohort, which comprised fewer than 150 subjects and was distinct from the first cohort of 670 or so subjects. V is pared back by 7 bases and J by 4 bases, with 17 bases lying between the germline termini. From the cysteine up to the phenylalanine, the CDR3 has a length of 15 residues. Only CDR3 DNA is held: 45 bases, read in frame from base 1. CDR1 SNHLY and CDR2 FYNNEI were looked up in the germline V gene. Of note for this clone: The specificity of this receptor is unknown. Within one base of it there is no much larger clone, and no base qualities were kept.

The library was generated by the immunoSEQ multiplex PCR assay. Per the authors' processing: A statistical classification framework was built to diagnose cytomegalovirus status from the catalog of TCR beta chain sequences. TCRdb retrieved this table from immuneACCESS and kept in-frame rearrangements only. Not all clones are present; in checked studies, unresolved V genes account for under half, and no reason is known for the remainder. The DNA was the basis for D and trimming; V, J and clone size are from that table. The sample table contains tens of thousands of clones; only one count was recorded for 75% to 90% of them. 20% of the sample is in the top ten clones.

Rearrangement joined TRBV2 to TRBJ2-1, and TRBD2 may be the D gene, going by 5 matching bases. The TCR comes from a man aged 18 to 30 in good health and CMV-seropositive. Sequenced: PBMCs. The DNA sequence is as follows: TGTGCCAGCACTAAAAGCGGAACGGGTTACAATGAGCAGTTCTTC. This codes for CASTKSGTGYNEQFF.